Listed here is a single T cell receptor (beta chain). Its target is unknown. The sample belongs to a study of shared clonotypes between healthy human individuals. Study as a whole: The cohort had a couple of women and a few men, ages 18 to 49. Study results and limitations: Measured sharing among donors was expected to vary with sequencing depth. What limited the represented genetic and exposure-history diversity was the small number of donors.

Naive CD4+ cells were CD45RA-selected; the remaining cells were memory. Germline assignment: CDR1 MDHEN and CDR2 SYDVKM. V lost 4 bases and J 5 bases, leaving 21 bases between the germline ends. This CDR3 is 16 amino acids long. Produced via immunoSEQ multiplex PCR; TCRdb's table is partial and in-frame only. The sample yields about 1.5 million clones, approximately 98% seen once. The TCR sequence derives from a man aged 25-40 years in good health. The sequenced sample was naive CD4+ T cells sorted from blood. Subset meaning: CD45RA+ positively selected. This chain links TRBV28 with TRBJ2-7, with D tentatively TRBD1 (6 bases). The CDR3 nucleotides are TGTGCCAGCAGTTCAGGGGCGGTTCGTCGACCGGACGAGCAGTACTTC. Its protein is CASSSGAVRRPDEQYF.